Reported below is one TCR beta chain. The source of the sample is a study of blood T cell repertoires in COVID-19. As for the study in general: PBMCs, B-cell-depleted T cells, or T cells were the source of the cDNA or gDNA that made up the material.

Membership in each cohort depended on participant-reported clinical history. Recovery among Cohort 3 donors was established by two negative PCRs, clearance, or symptom resolution. This CDR3 is 17 amino acids long. Trimming cost V 5 bases and J 3 bases; bases outside gene matches: 10. Looked up from germline, CDR1 is LGHDT and CDR2 is YNNKEL (reference sequence). Source study methods: Amplification of reference gene primers provided the estimated nucleated cell counts. Some clones are missing from TCRdb's copy, which holds only in-frame ones; the method was immunoSEQ multiplex PCR. That table furnishes V, J and clone size, whereas the DNA furnished D and trimming. The table records about 380,000 clones, more than 70% of them present only once.

The chain uses TRBV3-1 (or the pseudogene TRBV3-2) and TRBJ2-6; TRBD1 aligns across 7 bases. The TCR originated in a man in his thirties or forties who had recovered from COVID-19. The sequenced sample consisted of PBMCs or T cells enriched from blood (not recorded which). CDR3 coding DNA: TGTGCCAGCAGCGCCACAGGGGCCAGACTTGGGGCCAACGTCCTGACTTTC. Amino acid sequence: CASSATGARLGANVLTF.